These T cell receptor beta chains were read from a single sample in a study of blood T cell repertoires in COVID-19. Method: immunoSEQ multiplex PCR; TCRdb's copy keeps in-frame clones and lacks some. The data contain some 110,000 clones, about 85% of them seen just once; the ten biggest clones take up approximately 1.5%. The sample taken for sequencing was peripheral blood. The receptors derive from a man aged 35 to 55 with acute or convalescent COVID-19. The CDR3 runs from the conserved cysteine through the conserved F or W. The order of the fields is clone size, V gene, J gene, D gene, CDR3 DNA, CDR3 protein. The D gene is left open where the match is weak. A clone size is listed for some rows: how often the clone was seen (once, few, many), or a class if it is expanded.

once	TRBV29-1	TRBJ1-2	-	TGCAGCGTTGAGAACAAATTTTATGGCTACACCTTC	CSVENKFYGYTF
-	TRBV6-5	TRBJ1-5	TRBD1	TGTGCCAGCAGTCCACAGGGGGCTAGTCAGCCCCAGCATTTT	CASSPQGASQPQHF
-	TRBV28	TRBJ2-7	TRBD1	TGTGCCAGCCGAGGGACAGTCAAATCCTACGAGCAGTACTTC	CASRGTVKSYEQYF
-	TRBV9	TRBJ2-2	-	TGTGCCAGCAGCTCCGGGGTGACCGGGGAGCTGTTTTTT	CASSSGVTGELFF
-	TRBV20-1	TRBJ1-2	TRBD1	TGCAGTGCTAGTCCCCCGACAGGGATCCACACCTTC	CSASPPTGIHTF
-	TRBV19	TRBJ2-3	TRBD1	TGTGCCAGTAGTTTACAGGGGGCTCACGTTACAGATACGCAGTATTTT	CASSLQGAHVTDTQYF
once	TRBV7-3	TRBJ2-1	TRBD2	TGTGCCAGCAGCCTCGGACTAGCGGGGGGGCTAGGTTCCTACAATGAGCAGTTCTTC	CASSLGLAGGLGSYNEQFF
-	TRBV5-1	TRBJ2-3	-	TGCGCCAGCAGCTTGTGGGTAGGAGGAGCAGATACGCAGTATTTT	CASSLWVGGADTQYF
once	TRBV28	TRBJ1-5	-	TGTGCCAGCAGCACGGGGGGGAGGAGCAATCAGCCCCAGCATTTT	CASSTGGRSNQPQHF
once	TRBV7-8	TRBJ1-2	TRBD1	TGTGCCAGCAGCTTGAGAAGACAGGGGGGTGAGGGCTACACCTTC	CASSLRRQGGEGYTF
-	TRBV12-3/TRBV12-4	TRBJ2-2	-	TGTGCCAGCAGTCGGACGGAGGCCGGGGAGCTGTTTTTT	CASSRTEAGELFF
-	TRBV24-1	TRBJ2-1	-	TGTGCCACCAGTGCCTCTCCCGGGGTGAATGAGCAGTTCTTC	CATSASPGVNEQFF
few	TRBV6-6	TRBJ2-5	-	TGTGCCAGCAGTTACCCCTCGGAGGGTGAGACCCAGTACTTC	CASSYPSEGETQYF
-	TRBV7-9	TRBJ2-7	-	TGTGCCAGCAGCTTGCAGGGGATCTACGAGCAGTACTTC	CASSLQGIYEQYF
once	TRBV11-1	TRBJ1-4	TRBD1	TGTGCCAGCAGCGTGGACAGGGGAGGTGAAAAACTGTTTTTT	CASSVDRGGEKLFF
-	TRBV5-4	TRBJ2-4	-	TGTGCCAGCAGCTTGGGACAGGCGACTAAGGACATTCAGTACTTC	CASSLGQATKDIQYF
-	TRBV4-1	TRBJ2-7	TRBD1	TGCGCCAGCAGCCCTACCGGGACAGGGGTTTCCGAGCAGTACTTC	CASSPTGTGVSEQYF
-	TRBV5-1	TRBJ2-7	-	TGCGCCAGCAGCTGGTCAGGGGCCGAGCAGTACTTC	CASSWSGAEQYF
-	TRBV27	TRBJ2-5	TRBD2	TGTGCCAGCAGGGACGGGGACGGGAGGCTGAAGACCCAGTACTTC	CASRDGDGRLKTQYF
-	TRBV9	TRBJ2-5	TRBD1	TGTGCCAGCAGCAGCGGCCTGATAACAGACAGGGGGCGAATTCTACAAGAGACCCAGTACTTC	CASSSGLITDRGRILQETQYF
-	TRBV2	TRBJ1-3	-	TGTGCCAGCCAATTCGACACAGGCTCTGGAAACACCATATATTTT	CASQFDTGSGNTIYF
-	TRBV6-6	TRBJ1-1	TRBD1	TGTGCCAGCAGTTCCCACGACAGGGGCAATGAAGCTTTCTTT	CASSSHDRGNEAFF
-	TRBV12-3/TRBV12-4	TRBJ2-5	TRBD1	TGTGCCAGCAGGCCGACAGGGCCAGAGACCCAGTACTTC	CASRPTGPETQYF
-	TRBV10-3	TRBJ1-2	-	TGTGCCATCAGTGATCGGGGGGAATGGAGGAATGGCTACACCTTC	CAISDRGEWRNGYTF
-	TRBV11-1	TRBJ2-3	TRBD2	TGTGCCAGCAGCTTATTAGCGGGAGGTGGTACAGATACGCAGTATTTT	CASSLLAGGGTDTQYF
-	TRBV21-1	TRBJ2-5	-	TGTGCCAGCAGCAAATTTCTGGGAGCTCAAGAGACCCAGTACTTC	CASSKFLGAQETQYF
-	TRBV7-8	TRBJ1-2	TRBD1	TGTGCCAGCAGCTTAGGGACAGGGGTAGGCTATGGCTACACCTTC	CASSLGTGVGYGYTF
-	TRBV21-1	TRBJ2-7	-	TGTGCCAGCAGCCCGGAGCGGAAAGGGGGCTACGAGCAGTACTTC	CASSPERKGGYEQYF
-	TRBV6-6	TRBJ2-6	TRBD2	TGTGCCAGCAGTCTACTAGCGGGGAACTCTGGGGCCAACGTCCTGACTTTC	CASSLLAGNSGANVLTF
-	TRBV19	TRBJ2-3	TRBD2	TGTGCCAGTAGTTTCGCGGGAGGTATGGCAGATACGCAGTATTTT	CASSFAGGMADTQYF
-	TRBV18	TRBJ2-5	-	TGTGCCAGCTCAGCGGCACAGGGTAGGGAGACCCAGTACTTC	CASSAAQGRETQYF
-	TRBV7-9	TRBJ2-7	TRBD2	TGTGCCAGCAGCTTGACTAGCGGGGGAAACTCCTACGAGCAGTACTTC	CASSLTSGGNSYEQYF